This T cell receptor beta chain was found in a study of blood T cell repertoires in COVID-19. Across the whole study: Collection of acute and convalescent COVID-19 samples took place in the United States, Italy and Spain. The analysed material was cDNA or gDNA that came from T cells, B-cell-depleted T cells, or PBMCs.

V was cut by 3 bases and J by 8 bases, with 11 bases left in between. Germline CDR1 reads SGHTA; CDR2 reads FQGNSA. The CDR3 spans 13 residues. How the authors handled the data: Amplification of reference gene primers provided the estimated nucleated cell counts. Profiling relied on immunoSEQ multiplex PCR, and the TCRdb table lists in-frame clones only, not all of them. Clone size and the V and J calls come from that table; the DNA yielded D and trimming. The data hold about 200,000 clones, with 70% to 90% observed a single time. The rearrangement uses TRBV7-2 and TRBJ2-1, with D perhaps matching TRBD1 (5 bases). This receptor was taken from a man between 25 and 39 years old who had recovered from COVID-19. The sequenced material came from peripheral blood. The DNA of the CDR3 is TGTGCCAGCAGCTTCCAGGGCTGGGATGAGCAGTTCTTC. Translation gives CASSFQGWDEQFF. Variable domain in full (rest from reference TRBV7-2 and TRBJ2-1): GAGVSQSPSNKVTEKGKDVELRCDPISGHTALYWYRQSLGQGLEFLIYFQGNSAPDKSGLPSDRFSAERTGGSVSTLTIQRTQQEDSAVYLCASSFQGWDEQFFGPGTRLTVL.